This T cell receptor beta chain was captured in a study of blood T cell repertoires in COVID-19. Study in general: The United States, Italy and Spain were the sources of the acute and convalescent COVID-19 samples. Nucleic acid was either cDNA or gDNA, and it came from T cells, B-cell-depleted T cells, or PBMCs.

Original analysis: It was from reference gene primer amplification that nucleated cell counts were estimated. The data were produced by immunoSEQ multiplex PCR, yet TCRdb's version contains in-frame clones alone and is incomplete. The V and J calls and clone size come from that table; D and trimming were worked out from the DNA. The sample consists of 280,000 or so clones, 65% to 90% of them appearing once. Germline-derived CDR1 and CDR2 are SGHTA and FQGNSA. There are 14 residues in the CDR3. The V gene end was trimmed by 4 bases and the J gene end by 6 bases; junction bases not matched to a gene: 9.

Sequencing was carried out using peripheral blood. The rearrangement uses TRBV7-2 and TRBJ2-7, with 7 bases fitting TRBD1. This TCR derives from a human donor in a cohort sampled during active COVID-19. The CDR3 DNA sequence: TGTGCCAGCAGCTCAGATCCTACAGGGGTCGAGCAGTACTTC. It is translated as CASSSDPTGVEQYF.